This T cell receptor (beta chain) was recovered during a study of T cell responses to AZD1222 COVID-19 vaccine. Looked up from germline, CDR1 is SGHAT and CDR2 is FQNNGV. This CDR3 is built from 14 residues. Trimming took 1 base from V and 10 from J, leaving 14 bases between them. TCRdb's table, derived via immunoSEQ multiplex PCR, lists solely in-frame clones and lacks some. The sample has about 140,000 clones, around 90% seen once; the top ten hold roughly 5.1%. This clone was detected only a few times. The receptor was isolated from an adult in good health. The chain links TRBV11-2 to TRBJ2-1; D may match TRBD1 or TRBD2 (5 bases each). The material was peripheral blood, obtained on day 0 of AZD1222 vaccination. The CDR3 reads CASSLGWGMDEQFF. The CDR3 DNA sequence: TGTGCCAGCAGCTTAGGATGGGGGATGGACGAGCAGTTCTTC.